The count of the clone carrying this TCR beta chain is one. These data originate in a study of Ad26.COV2.S vaccination and SARS-CoV-2 variants. The germline V gene encodes CDR1 SEHNR and CDR2 FQNEAQ (reference sequence). V dropped 10 bases and J dropped 4 bases, with 19 bases sitting between them. This CDR3 region has 14 residues. Treatment meaning: some 20 received Ad26.COV2.S at low or high dose, single or two shots; a few received placebo; per-sample allocation not given. Vaccine and placebo recipients were sampled on day 63 after the first injection. Generated by immunoSEQ multiplex PCR, the TCRdb table keeps only in-frame clones and is missing some. The profile shows 500,000 or so clones, about 91% of them singletons.

This specimen was peripheral blood, taken in a trial of Ad26.COV2.S vaccine versus placebo. The chain links TRBV7-9 to TRBJ1-2; tentatively, D is TRBD1 (5 bases). This clonotype was obtained from a person between 18 and 60 years old who received the Ad26.COV2.S COVID-19 vaccine or a placebo. The CDR3 is CATPHPGTPYGYTF. The CDR3 region has the DNA TGTGCCACCCCCCATCCCGGGACTCCCTATGGCTACACCTTC.